What follows is one T cell receptor (beta chain) and its context. CDR1 and CDR2 from the germline V gene are MDHEN and SYDVKM. The CDR3 contains 15 residues. Trimming removed 6 bases at V and 3 bases at J, with 18 bases between. This entry is derived from a study of blood T cell repertoires in COVID-19. Assay: immunoSEQ multiplex PCR; the TCRdb copy retains only in-frame clones and omits some. This sample has about 100,000 clones; around 92% occur once, and the top ten carry 4.5% to 6%. The chain carries TRBV28 and TRBJ2-7, with D possibly being TRBD2 (6 bases). Input material: peripheral blood. This receptor was taken from a man between 50 and 59 years old with active COVID-19. This chain's CDR3 is CASRTRRGHIYEQYF. The CDR3 coding sequence is TGTGCCAGCAGGACTAGAAGAGGGCACATCTACGAGCAGTACTTC.